What follows are 12 T cell receptor beta chains derived from one specimen sequenced in a study of T cell clonotyping in hematopoietic cell transplantation. Assay used: immunoSEQ multiplex PCR; TCRdb lists only in-frame clones, some missing. This table holds roughly 5,300 clones, roughly 79% found once. This material consisted of peripheral blood mononuclear cells, taken 100 days after allogeneic stem cell transplant. These receptors all stem from a male patient aged 55 to 70 who had an allogeneic stem cell transplant, so T cells may come from the graft donor. Some clones in this sample may be carry-over from other donors' samples.

The rearrangement uses TRBV19 and TRBJ1-4; D possibly corresponds to TRBD1 (5 bases). This CDR3 has 14 amino acids. The V gene's germline CDR1 is LNHDA and CDR2 SQIVND (reference sequence). V gave up 10 bases and J gave up 8 bases, with 20 bases separating them. This CDR3 is CATRSSRAREKLFF. The CDR3 DNA reads as TGTGCCACCAGGTCTTCCAGGGCCCGCGAAAAACTGTTTTTT.

This sequence joins TRBV4-1 and TRBJ2-5, with TRBD2 identical over 9 bases. Per the germline V gene, CDR1 is MGHRA and CDR2 is YSYEKL. With 0 bases clipped from V and 8 bases from J, the junction kept 13 bases outside the gene matches. The CDR3 is made up of 17 amino acids. The CDR3 reads CASSQDDSGSRKRTQYF. The CDR3 nucleotides read TGCGCCAGCAGCCAAGATGATAGCGGGAGTCGGAAGAGAACCCAGTACTTC.

The chain recombines TRBV30 with TRBJ2-6; 11 bases align to TRBD2. Trimming at V came to 3 bases and at J to 2 bases, leaving 15 bases not matched to a gene. CDR3 length: 20 residues. Germline values: CDR1 GTSNPN, CDR2 SVGIG (reference sequence). CDR3 loop: CAWSQFTLAGGGPGANVLTF. The CDR3 DNA is TGTGCCTGGAGCCAGTTTACTTTAGCGGGAGGGGGGCCTGGGGCCAACGTCCTGACTTTC.

This clone was seen a handful of times. The rearrangement links TRBV19 to TRBJ2-7; TRBD1 agrees at 10 bases. V was clipped by 5 bases and J by 3 bases; unmatched bases: 1. The germline V gene has CDR1 LNHDA and CDR2 SQIVND (reference sequence). CDR3 length equals 13 residues. The chain's CDR3 is CASSDRGLYEQYF. The CDR3 DNA is TGTGCCAGTAGTGACAGGGGGCTCTACGAGCAGTACTTC.

The chain uses TRBV27 and TRBJ2-5; D unresolved. The CDR3 runs to 13 residues. The germline V gene has CDR1 MNHEY and CDR2 SMNVEV (reference sequence). V lost 6 bases, J lost 3 bases, and 11 bases lay in between. This CDR3 reads CASSWASEETQYF. The DNA of the CDR3 is TGTGCCAGCAGCTGGGCGAGCGAAGAGACCCAGTACTTC.

J is TRBJ1-1 and V is TRBV27; TRBD1 is a possible D gene (5 bases). In germline, CDR1 is MNHEY, CDR2 SMNVEV (reference sequence). The CDR3 sequence is 16 residues long. V was clipped by 3 bases and J by 5 bases, with 19 bases between them. The CDR3 DNA reads as TGTGCCAGCAGTTTCAAGGGGCCGGCACCGGTTACTGAAGCTTTCTTT. Protein product: CASSFKGPAPVTEAFF.

The genes are TRBV9 and TRBJ1-3; a weak D match, TRBD1 (6 bases). The CDR3 is 14 residues long. Trimming pared 1 base from V and 4 bases from J, leaving 9 bases between. CDR1 is SGDLS, CDR2 YYNGEE, per germline. The CDR3 reads CASSVLGGGNTIYF. CDR3 DNA: TGTGCCAGCAGCGTATTAGGGGGGGGAAACACCATATATTTT.

The CDR3 DNA reads TGTGCCAGCAGCCTGGCCCGGGGAGGTAAGGCCGCTGAAGCTTTCTTT. Its translation is CASSLARGGKAAEAFF. The chain has TRBV16 and TRBJ1-1; D unclear. Per the germline V gene, CDR1 is KGHSY and CDR2 is FQNENV. This CDR3 is 16 amino acids long. V was cut by 4 bases and J by 6 bases, with 21 bases left in between. The full variable domain, in which reference TRBV16 and TRBJ1-1 provide the parts outside the CDR3, is GEEVAQTPKHLVRGEGQKAKLYCAPIKGHSYVFWYQQVLKNEFKFLISFQNENVFDETGMPKERFSAKCLPNSPCSLEIQATKLEDSAVYFCASSLARGGKAAEAFFGQGTRLTVV.

The rearrangement links TRBV19 to TRBJ1-2; possibly TRBD1 for D (5 bases). V was trimmed by 7 bases and J by 4 bases, leaving 13 bases between them. Germline CDR1 reads LNHDA; CDR2 reads SQIVND (reference sequence). CDR3 size: 13 residues. As DNA, the CDR3 is TGTGCCAGTACAAAGGGGATGGGCTATGGCTACACCTTC. The encoded protein is CASTKGMGYGYTF.

This sequence joins TRBV7-2 and TRBJ2-1; D remains unclear. This CDR3 comprises 15 residues. CDR1 and CDR2 from the germline V gene are SGHTA and FQGNSA. Trimming left V 1 base short and J 0 bases short, with 7 bases between. CDR3 sequence (DNA): TGTGCCAGCAGCTTAGTGGCGAGCTCCTACAATGAGCAGTTCTTC. Its translation: CASSLVASSYNEQFF.

The J gene is TRBJ1-1, the V gene TRBV9; maybe TRBD1 (5 bases). The CDR3 sequence is 14 residues long. The germline gives CDR1 SGDLS, CDR2 YYNGEE. The germline V and J ends were trimmed by 0 bases and 4 bases, with 10 bases remaining between them. The chain's CDR3 is CASSVAWGSTEAFF. DNA of the CDR3: TGTGCCAGCAGCGTAGCTTGGGGGTCCACTGAAGCTTTCTTT.

This sequence joins TRBV27 and TRBJ2-1, with a possible D match to TRBD2 (5 bases). Trimming left V 2 bases short and J 3 bases short, with 14 bases between. The CDR3 is made up of 16 amino acids. The germline gives CDR1 MNHEY, CDR2 SMNVEV (reference sequence). This CDR3 is CASSLGRGGYYNEQFF. Written as DNA, the CDR3 is TGTGCCAGCAGTTTAGGCCGAGGCGGGTACTACAATGAGCAGTTCTTC.